Shown below are 3 T cell receptor beta chains from a single sample sequenced in a study of T cells after yellow fever vaccination. TCRdb passed the 5' RACE reads through MiXCR, listing each CDR3 protein once. The sample lists 400,000 or so distinct CDR3 sequences; roughly a sixth were seen once. The sample in question was PBMCs, obtained before the yellow fever booster vaccination. Every receptor here comes from a man aged 18 to 29 who received the YFV17D yellow fever vaccine.

This clonotype has more than one count but fewer than ten. Here the CDR3 DNA reads TGTGCCACCAGCAGAGGGGCAACCTATGAAAAACTGTTTTTT. Its protein is CATSRGATYEKLFF. The V and J genes are TRBV15 and TRBJ1-4; the D is unclear. The V gene's germline CDR1 is LNHNV and CDR2 YYDKDF (reference sequence). V was clipped by 1 base and J by 6 bases, with 9 bases between them. This CDR3 region has 14 residues.

In its sample, this clonotype was seen a few times. This chain uses TRBV5-1 with TRBJ2-5; 9 positions match TRBD2. Germline trimming cut 1 base from V and 1 base from J; bases unmatched to any gene: 5. Germline lookup yields CDR1 SGHRS and CDR2 YFSETQ. This CDR3 comprises 16 residues. The CDR3 sequence: CASSLSSGVLQETQYF. The CDR3 nucleotides read TGCGCCAGCAGCTTGTCTAGCGGGGTACTCCAAGAGACCCAGTACTTC. The full variable domain, in which reference TRBV5-1 and TRBJ2-5 provide the parts outside the CDR3, is KAGVTQTPRYLIKTRGQQVTLSCSPISGHRSVSWYQQTPGQGLQFLFEYFSETQRNKGNFPGRFSGRQFSNSRSEMNVSTLELGDSALYLCASSLSSGVLQETQYFGPGTRLLVL.

This chain connects TRBV29-1 to TRBJ1-4; 10 nucleotides line up with TRBD1. The CDR3 has 14 residues. Germline loops: CDR1 SQVTM, CDR2 ANQGSEA. V lost 5 bases, J lost 8 bases, and 8 bases stayed unmatched. The CDR3 loop is CSVSTPGQGEKLFF. The CDR3 nucleotides read TGCAGCGTTTCGACCCCGGGACAGGGGGAAAAACTGTTTTTT.